This TCR beta chain was observed in a study of cytotoxic CD8 clonotypes in ibrutinib-treated CLL. The table came from immunoSEQ multiplex PCR; TCRdb's copy has only in-frame clones and leaves some out. The sample lists 60,000 to 95,000 clones, over 65% seen once, with about two fifths in the top ten. Germline V gene sequence: CDR1 MNHNY, CDR2 SVGAGI (reference sequence). V was cut by 5 bases and J by 4 bases, with 6 bases left in between. The CDR3 has 11 amino acids. As for this clone: Antigen: not known. Other nucleotide sequences from this sample produce the same CDR3.

Study-level findings and limits: Clonality rose at ibrutinib response and fell back toward baseline at progression.

This chain connects TRBV6-6 to TRBJ2-7; no reliable D call. This TCR derives from a human donor with chronic lymphocytic leukemia. Sequenced here: PBMCs, sampled after 24 months of ibrutinib treatment. The CDR3 DNA sequence: TGTGCCAGCAGTACCACTTACGAGCAGTACTTC. Translation gives CASSTTYEQYF.